This TCR beta chain comes out of a study of shared clonotypes between healthy human individuals (dated by TCRdb to the early 2020s). Regarding the research as a whole: The cohort comprised a couple of women and three men aged 18 to 49 years. Per donor, three plates each were used for CD4 naive and CD4 memory, two for CD8 naive, and one for CD8 memory. To estimate repertoire size and how much clonotype sharing occurs between individuals, the study deeply sequenced the blood TCR repertoires of several healthy adults. To increase sequencing depth and limit assay-specific biases, TCR repertoire library preparation and sequencing were carried out by different laboratories using diverse techniques. Each donor's leukapheresis produced roughly between about 0.9 and 9.5 billion PBMCs.

Taken from cysteine to phenylalanine, the CDR3 has 15 residues. Of all the DNA, just the CDR3 is kept, 45 bases in frame from base 1. The germline V gene gives CDR1 as SGHTA and CDR2 as FQGTGA. A distance of 12 bases separates the germline ends of V and J, which lose 1 base and 6 bases respectively. Donors were healthy HIV-negative adults with no recently reported acute infections or vaccinations. Only Caucasian adults living in Nashville, Tennessee, USA were represented among the donors. CD4+ T cells were enriched by magnetic negative selection, after which naive cells were positively selected on CD45RA and the negative fraction was taken as the memory subset. Blood was obtained by leukapheresis, after which PBMCs were separated by Ficoll-Histopaque density gradient centrifugation and cryopreserved in liquid nitrogen vapor phase. Analytical flow cytometry was used to check the purity and quantity of every magnetically sorted T cell population. From each sorted fraction, genomic DNA was isolated and quantified by UV absorbance on a Nanodrop 2000c.

A note on this clone: The antigen it recognizes is unknown. Base qualities are not at hand, and no much larger clone is one base apart.

Using the deep immunoSEQ assay, TCR CDR3 regions were amplified from genomic DNA by multiplex PCR. Extracted genomic DNA from each cell subset was spread evenly across all wells of several immunoSEQ 96-well plates, with each plate serving as a replicate. For sorted subsets, each replicate PCR was loaded with approximately 190 ng genomic DNA, equivalent to 30,000 to 35,000 T cell genomes. The purified libraries were quantified using a Qubit 3.0 fluorometer, sized with a Bioanalyzer 2100, and then quantified again using the KAPA Library Quantification kit. Every immunoSEQ 96-well plate was sequenced on a separate single-read 150-cycle Illumina NextSeq 550 flow cell. As for how the authors treated the data: Because the immunoSEQ output included only junctional sequences and no quality scores, the filtering could not be the same as the filtering used for full-length reads. To assign V/J genes and CDR3, sequences were annotated against IMGT germline references using PyIR, a Python wrapper for IgBLAST v1.9. Reads were removed for weak V/J assignments (E-value above 1e-6), missing CDR3, stop codons, out-of-frame junctions, or ambiguous translated residues. V3J clonotypes were defined as sequences sharing the same inferred V gene, J gene, and CDR3 amino acid sequence. To compute the percentage overlap between repertoires, the number of shared unique clonotypes was divided by the size of the smaller repertoire. Repertoire richness was assessed with RTK rarefaction, the Chao1 estimator, and Recon v2.1 estimates of unobserved clonotypes. OLGA was used to compute generation probabilities for all TCRbeta clonotypes that the gDNA method yielded from a few donors. As stored in TCRdb, this immuneACCESS dataset retains in-frame rearrangements with V and J assigned. A fraction of the clones does not appear; measured against another copy, unresolved V genes explain less than half of the discrepancy, and the remainder lacks a known reason. The V and J calls and the clone size are those of that table, but D and trimming were determined from the DNA. Across this sample there are 1 million to 1.3 million clones, with around 78% seen only once. Of the sample, under 0.8% is held by the ten largest clones.

Broad study findings and their caveats: Naive subsets generally had larger estimated clonotype richness than memory subsets. Sampling was restricted to blood, and TCR repertoires in tissue are likely to differ from TCR repertoires in blood. Pairwise subsampling indicated that sequencing depth was expected to affect the degree of clonotype sharing among donors. Incomplete sequencing was indicated by rarefaction of sorted-subset datasets, despite the large sequencing depth. Approximately 5% of naive CD4, 3.5% of naive CD8, approximately 2% of memory CD4, and over 0.35% of memory CD8 clonotypes were shared across several donors. Compared with non-shared clonotypes, the clonotypes found in all four sorted-subset donors had higher generation probabilities. The genetic and exposure-history diversity represented was limited by the small number of donors.

Input material: memory CD4+ T cells from PBMCs. Sample cell subset or site, as interpreted from the label and publication: CD45RA-negative fraction. The receptor's source is a man aged 18-30 years in good health. Some clones in this sample may be carry-over from other donors' samples. The chain was built from TRBV7-3 and TRBJ2-2, with TRBD1 perhaps the D gene, on 5 matching bases. The nucleotide sequence is TGTGCCAGCAGCTTAATAGCAGGGTACCCCGGGGAGCTGTTTTTT. Its coded protein is CASSLIAGYPGELFF.